This T cell receptor (beta chain) was found in a study of CD8 T cells in Susac syndrome. Overall study results and limits: TCR sequencing and HLA analysis covered a relatively small number of individuals.

Germline CDR1 reads DFQATT; CDR2 reads SNEGSKA (reference sequence). The V gene lost 5 bases and the J gene lost 7 bases, with 21 bases spanning the gap. The CDR3 loop spans 15 amino acids. Comments on this clonotype: The antigen remains unidentified.

Reverse transcription of roughly 0.45 to 1 ug RNA used random hexamers. In TCRdb, the immunoSEQ multiplex PCR reads were re-called with MiXCR into one record per CDR3 protein. Among about 130,000 distinct CDR3 sequences listed, approximately 94% were seen once. The multiple sclerosis controls were treatment-naive patients with relapsing-remitting disease that was stable or active. The TEMRA cells underwent FACS enrichment, while the CD8+ and CD4+ T cells underwent negative isolation. The clonotype originates from a human donor with multiple sclerosis. Sequenced input: CD4+ T cells from PBMCs. The chain employs TRBV20-1 and TRBJ2-1; tentatively, D is TRBD2 (6 bases). The CDR3 nucleotides read TGCAGTGCTCTCTCGCGGAGGGACCCCCGGAATGAGCAGTTCTTC. Translated, it gives CSALSRRDPRNEQFF.